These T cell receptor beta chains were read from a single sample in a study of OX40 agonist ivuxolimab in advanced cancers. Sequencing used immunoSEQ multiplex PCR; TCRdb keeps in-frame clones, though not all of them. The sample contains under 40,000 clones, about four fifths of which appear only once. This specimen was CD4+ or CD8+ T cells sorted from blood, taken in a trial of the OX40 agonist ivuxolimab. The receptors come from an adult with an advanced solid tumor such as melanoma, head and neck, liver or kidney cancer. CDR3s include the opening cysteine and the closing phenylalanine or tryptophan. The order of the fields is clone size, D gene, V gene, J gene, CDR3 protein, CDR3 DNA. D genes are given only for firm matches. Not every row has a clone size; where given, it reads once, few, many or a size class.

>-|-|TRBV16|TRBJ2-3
CASSLSRRTDTQYF
TGTGCCAGCAGCCTTAGCAGACGCACAGATACGCAGTATTTT
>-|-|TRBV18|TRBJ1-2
CASSLSRTVSIYGYTF
TGTGCCAGCTCTCTATCCCGGACGGTCTCTATCTATGGCTACACCTTC
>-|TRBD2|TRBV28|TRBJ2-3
CASSFLGLAGGKTDTQYF
TGTGCCAGCAGTTTCCTCGGACTAGCGGGGGGGAAAACAGATACGCAGTATTTT
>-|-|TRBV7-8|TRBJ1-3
CASSLDQVSGNTIYF
TGTGCCAGCAGCTTAGACCAGGTCTCTGGAAACACCATATATTTT
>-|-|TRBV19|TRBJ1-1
CASSIGAIMNTEAFF
TGTGCCAGTAGTATAGGTGCGATCATGAACACTGAAGCTTTCTTT
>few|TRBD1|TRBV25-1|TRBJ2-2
CASSDPTGWTGELFF
TGTGCCAGCAGTGACCCGACAGGGTGGACCGGGGAGCTGTTTTTT
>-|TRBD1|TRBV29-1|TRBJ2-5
CSVLDRGPQETQYF
TGCAGCGTTCTAGACAGGGGGCCCCAAGAGACCCAGTACTTC
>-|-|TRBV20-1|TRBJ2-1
CSASRGEQFF
TGCAGTGCTAGCCGAGGAGAGCAGTTCTTC
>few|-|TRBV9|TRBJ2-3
CASSGGGETDTQYF
TGTGCCAGCAGCGGTGGCGGGGAGACAGATACGCAGTATTTT
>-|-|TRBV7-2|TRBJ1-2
CASSSQGLYGYTF
TGTGCCAGCAGCTCCCAGGGCCTCTATGGCTACACCTTC
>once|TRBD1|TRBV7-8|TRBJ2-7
CASSLVTGGYEQYF
TGTGCCAGCAGCTTAGTAACAGGGGGTTACGAGCAGTACTTC
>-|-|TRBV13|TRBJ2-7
CASSNRGGAVEQYF
TGTGCCAGCAGCAATAGGGGCGGGGCGGTCGAGCAGTACTTC
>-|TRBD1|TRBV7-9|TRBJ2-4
CASSLGTGGKNIQYF
TGTGCCAGCAGCTTAGGGACAGGGGGCAAAAACATTCAGTACTTC
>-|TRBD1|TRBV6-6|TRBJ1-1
CASSPTGGNTEAFF
TGTGCCAGCAGTCCGACAGGGGGCAACACTGAAGCTTTCTTT
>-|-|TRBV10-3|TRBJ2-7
CAISERQSYEQYF
TGTGCCATCAGTGAAAGGCAGTCCTACGAGCAGTACTTC
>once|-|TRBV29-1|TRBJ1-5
CSVGPGRNQPQHF
TGCAGCGTTGGCCCGGGACGGAATCAGCCCCAGCATTTT
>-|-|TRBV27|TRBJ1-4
CASSFRSSNTGGEKLFF
TGTGCCAGCAGTTTCAGGTCCTCAAATACGGGTGGTGAAAAACTGTTTTTT
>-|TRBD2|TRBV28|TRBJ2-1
CASNQREGSYNEQFF
TGTGCCAGCAACCAGCGGGAGGGCTCCTACAATGAGCAGTTCTTC
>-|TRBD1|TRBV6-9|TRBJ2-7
CASSRTGSEQYF
TGTGCCAGCAGCCGGACAGGGTCCGAGCAGTACTTC
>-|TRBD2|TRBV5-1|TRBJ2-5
CASSVGLAGSEEETQYF
TGCGCCAGCAGCGTCGGACTAGCGGGTTCCGAGGAAGAGACCCAGTACTTC
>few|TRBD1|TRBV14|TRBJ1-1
CASSQGSGGFGTEAFF
TGTGCCAGCAGCCAAGGGTCAGGGGGCTTTGGGACTGAAGCTTTCTTT
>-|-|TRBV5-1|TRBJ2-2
CASSLGGRPANTGELFF
TGCGCCAGCAGCTTGGGTGGCAGACCCGCGAACACCGGGGAGCTGTTTTTT
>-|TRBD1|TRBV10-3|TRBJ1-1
CAISESGSGGTEAFF
TGTGCCATCAGTGAGTCAGGGTCAGGGGGCACTGAAGCTTTCTTT
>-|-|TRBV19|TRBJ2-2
CASSIDLLNTGELFF
TGTGCCAGTAGTATAGATCTACTTAACACCGGGGAGCTGTTTTTT
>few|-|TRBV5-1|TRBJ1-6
CASSLAAVSYNSPLHF
TGCGCCAGCAGCTTGGCGGCAGTCTCCTATAATTCACCCCTCCACTTT
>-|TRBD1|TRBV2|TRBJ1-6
CASSSWTGANSPLHF
TGTGCCAGCAGTTCTTGGACAGGGGCTAATTCACCCCTCCACTTT
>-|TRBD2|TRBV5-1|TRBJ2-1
CASSSGLAGGYNEQFF
TGCGCCAGCAGCTCGGGACTAGCGGGAGGGTACAATGAGCAGTTCTTC
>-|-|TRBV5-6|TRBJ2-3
CASSLLTGQNTQYF
TGTGCCAGCAGCTTGTTGACGGGGCAGAATACGCAGTATTTT
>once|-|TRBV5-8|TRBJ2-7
CASSFGAGEQYF
TGTGCCAGCAGCTTCGGGGCTGGGGAGCAGTACTTC
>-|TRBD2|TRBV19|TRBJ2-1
CASSIQTSNDNEQFF
TGTGCCAGTAGTATCCAGACTAGCAACGACAATGAGCAGTTCTTC
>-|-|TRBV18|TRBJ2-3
CASSPRTTDTQYF
TGTGCCAGCTCACCACGGACCACAGATACGCAGTATTTT
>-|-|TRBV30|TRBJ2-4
CAWSPTGDIQYF
TGTGCCTGGAGTCCGACGGGAGACATTCAGTACTTC
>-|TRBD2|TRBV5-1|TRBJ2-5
CASSSGGVQETQYF
TGCGCCAGCAGCTCGGGGGGGGTCCAAGAGACCCAGTACTTC
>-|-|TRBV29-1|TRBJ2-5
CSVASQETQYF
TGCAGCGTTGCTAGCCAAGAGACCCAGTACTTC
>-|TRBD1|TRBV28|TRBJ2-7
CASSSPGQGGEQYF
TGTGCCAGCAGTTCACCTGGACAGGGAGGCGAGCAGTACTTC
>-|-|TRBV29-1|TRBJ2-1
CSVARSSYNEQFF
TGCAGCGTTGCCCGGAGTTCCTACAATGAGCAGTTCTTC
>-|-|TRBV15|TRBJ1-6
CATSRGESSYNSPLHF
TGTGCCACCAGCAGAGGGGAAAGCTCCTATAATTCACCCCTCCACTTT
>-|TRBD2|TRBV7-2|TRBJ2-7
CASSSRDYRNEQYF
TGTGCCAGCAGCTCCCGGGACTACAGGAACGAGCAGTACTTC
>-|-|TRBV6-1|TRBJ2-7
CASQGGRVGEQYF
TGTGCCAGCCAGGGAGGCCGCGTGGGCGAGCAGTACTTC
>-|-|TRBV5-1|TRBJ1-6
CASSLADRSPLHF
TGCGCCAGCAGCTTGGCCGACAGATCACCCCTCCACTTT
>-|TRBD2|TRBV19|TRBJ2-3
CASSIETRGRPDTQYF
TGTGCCAGTAGTATCGAAACCCGCGGGAGACCAGATACGCAGTATTTT
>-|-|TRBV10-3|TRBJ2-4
CAISELAKNIQYF
TGTGCCATCAGTGAGCTAGCCAAAAACATTCAGTACTTC
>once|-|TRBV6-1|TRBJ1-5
CASSEWAGMSNQPQHF
TGTGCCAGCAGTGAATGGGCAGGGATGAGCAATCAGCCCCAGCATTTT
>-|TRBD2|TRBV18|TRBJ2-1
CASTLTSGPGHEQFF
TGTGCCAGCACCCTGACTAGCGGACCTGGGCATGAGCAGTTCTTC
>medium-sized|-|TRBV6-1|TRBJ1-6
CASSELPGNSPLHF
TGTGCCAGCAGTGAATTGCCGGGAAATTCACCCCTCCACTTT
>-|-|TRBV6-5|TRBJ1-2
CASSYSGRPEQGYTF
TGTGCCAGCAGTTACTCCGGCAGGCCAGAGCAAGGCTACACCTTC
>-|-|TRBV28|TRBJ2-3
CASSGPRTDTQYF
TGTGCCAGCAGCGGGCCGCGCACAGATACGCAGTATTTT
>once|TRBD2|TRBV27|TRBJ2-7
CASSPGTSAAVSYEQYF
TGTGCCAGCAGTCCGGGGACTAGCGCCGCTGTCTCCTACGAGCAGTACTTC
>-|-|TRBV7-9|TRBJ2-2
CASRATGSGELFF
TGTGCCAGCAGGGCGACAGGCAGCGGGGAGCTGTTTTTT
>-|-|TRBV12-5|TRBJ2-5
CASGYRANQETQYF
TGTGCTAGTGGTTACCGGGCCAATCAAGAGACCCAGTACTTC
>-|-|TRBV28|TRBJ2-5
CASSPMGLWSATQYF
TGTGCCAGCAGTCCCATGGGACTCTGGTCGGCCACCCAGTACTTC
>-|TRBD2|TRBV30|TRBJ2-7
CALGRGDEQYF
TGTGCCTTGGGGCGGGGGGACGAGCAGTACTTC
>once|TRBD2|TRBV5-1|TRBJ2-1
CASSLGLAGTNEQFF
TGCGCCAGCAGCTTGGGACTAGCGGGAACCAATGAGCAGTTCTTC
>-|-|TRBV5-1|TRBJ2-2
CASSLTLDTGELFF
TGCGCCAGCAGCTTGACACTAGACACCGGGGAGCTGTTTTTT
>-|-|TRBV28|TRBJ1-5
CASSNRQTSNQPQHF
TGTGCCAGCAGTAACAGACAGACTAGCAATCAGCCCCAGCATTTT
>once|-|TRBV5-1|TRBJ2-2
CASSPTGFWAGELFF
TGCGCCAGCAGTCCCACAGGTTTCTGGGCCGGGGAGCTGTTTTTT
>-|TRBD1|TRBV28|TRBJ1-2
CASIQTGVFGYTF
TGTGCCAGCATTCAGACAGGGGTTTTCGGCTACACCTTC